Sequencing of this T cell receptor (beta chain) was carried out in a study of shared clonotypes between healthy human individuals. For the study at large: Per donor, three plates held CD4 naive cells, three held CD4 memory, two held CD8 naive and one held CD8 memory.

Sequenced by immunoSEQ multiplex PCR; TCRdb stores in-frame clones only, minus some. The sample records roughly 2,500,000 clones, 93% being singletons. J gave up 4 bases and V 4 bases, and 6 bases lay outside the gene matches. The CDR3 has 16 amino acids. Germline assignment: CDR1 SGHRS and CDR2 YFSETQ. About this clone itself: Its target is not known.

General study results and limits: Relative to memory subsets, naive subsets generally showed larger estimated richness.

This chain uses TRBV5-1 with TRBJ2-3, with 13 bases that match TRBD2. The sequencing sample was made of naive CD4+ T cells from PBMCs. Subset indicated: CD45RA+ positively selected. This TCR was sampled from a man between 18 and 35 years old in good health. Some clones in this sample may be carry-over from other donors' samples. The CDR3 DNA follows: TGCGCCAGCAGCACTGGACTAGCGGGAGCGGCAGATACGCAGTATTTT. As protein: CASSTGLAGAADTQYF.